The 21 T cell receptor beta chains below come from one sample, sequenced in a study of T cell responses to AZD1222 COVID-19 vaccine. Method: immunoSEQ multiplex PCR; TCRdb's copy keeps in-frame clones and lacks some. This sample yields about 99,000 clones, of which about nine tenths are seen a single time; about 5% belongs to the top ten. The input for sequencing was peripheral blood, taken on day 0 of AZD1222 vaccination. The origin of the receptors is an adult in good health.

The chain has TRBV7-2 and TRBJ1-3; D is unclear. V gave up 4 bases and J gave up 0 bases, with 10 bases separating them. This CDR3 has 15 residues. Germline V gives CDR1 SGHTA, CDR2 FQGNSA. The CDR3 DNA sequence: TGTGCCAGCAGCTCCCACACCAGCTCTGGAAACACCATATATTTT. Its translation is CASSSHTSSGNTIYF. Full variable domain (remainder filled in from reference TRBV7-2 and TRBJ1-3): GAGVSQSPSNKVTEKGKDVELRCDPISGHTALYWYRQSLGQGLEFLIYFQGNSAPDKSGLPSDRFSAERTGGSVSTLTIQRTQQEDSAVYLCASSSHTSSGNTIYFGEGSWLTVV.

This clone occurred a few times. This chain links TRBV27 with TRBJ2-1, with TRBD2 identical over 14 bases. Germline V lookup: CDR1 MNHEY, CDR2 SMNVEV (reference sequence). This CDR3 has 14 amino acids. V lost 10 bases to trimming and J lost 10 bases; unmatched junction nucleotides: 9. This CDR3 is CATKGLAGVGEQFF. The CDR3 bases are TGTGCCACCAAGGGACTAGCGGGGGTAGGAGAGCAGTTCTTC.

Comment on this clone: The junction departs from the called germline gene at one end, perhaps through a read error. The chain is built from TRBV6-4 and TRBJ2-2; D may be TRBD2 (5 bases). The CDR3 covers 15 residues. CDR1 and CDR2 from the germline V gene are MRHNA and SNTAGT. CDR3 residues: CASGEASGNTGELFF. The CDR3 bases are TGTGCCAGCGGTGAAGCAAGCGGAAACACCGGGGAGCTGTTTTTT.

The rearrangement links TRBV18 to TRBJ1-2; 9 nucleotides match TRBD1. CDR1 and CDR2 (germline): KGHSH, LQKENI. This CDR3 contains 14 residues. With 4 bases clipped from V and 5 bases from J, the junction kept 5 bases outside the gene matches. CDR3 DNA sequence: TGTGCCAGCTCACGGGACAGGGATGGATATGGCTACACCTTC. It translates to CASSRDRDGYGYTF.

This chain links TRBV5-5 with TRBJ2-1; D is undetermined. V was pared by 1 base and J by 5 bases, with 7 bases between. Germline assignment: CDR1 SGHKS and CDR2 YYEKEE (reference sequence). This CDR3 spans 13 amino acids. CDR3 sequence reads: CASSLFNNNEQFF. The CDR3 DNA reads TGTGCCAGCAGCTTGTTTAACAACAATGAGCAGTTCTTC.

CDR3 sequence (DNA): TGTGCCGTGAGGGGGGCAGATTTTTATGGCTACACCTTC. Its translation is CAVRGADFYGYTF. J is TRBJ1-2 and V is TRBV19, with D possibly being TRBD1 (6 bases). The V end lost 11 bases, the J end lost 5 bases, and 18 bases lay between the germline ends. The CDR3 loop spans 13 amino acids. The V gene's germline CDR1 is LNHDA and CDR2 SQIVND (reference sequence). The complete variable domain, with remaining parts taken from reference TRBV19 and TRBJ1-2, reads DGGITQSPKYLFRKEGQNVTLSCEQNLNHDAMYWYRQDPGQGLRLIYYSQIVNDFQKGDIAEGYSVSREKKESFPLTVTSAQKNPTAFYLCAVRGADFYGYTFGSGTRLTVV.

This clone showed up just a few times. The chain recombines TRBV15 with TRBJ1-5; TRBD1 matches 7 bases. Trimming removed 3 bases from V and 5 bases from J; junction bases left unmatched: 10. Germline V gene sequence: CDR1 LNHNV, CDR2 YYDKDF (reference sequence). The CDR3 extends over 16 amino acids. The CDR3 coding sequence is TGTGCCACCAGCAGGGGAGACAGGGACGGAGATCAGCCCCAGCATTTT. Its protein is CATSRGDRDGDQPQHF.

As for this clone: In the same sample, other DNA sequences code for this CDR3. The J gene is TRBJ2-5, the V gene TRBV18; D remains unclear. CDR1 and CDR2 (germline): KGHSH, LQKENI. V lost 3 bases, J lost 1 base, and 6 bases lay in between. The CDR3 sequence is 13 residues long. The CDR3 loop reads CASSPLIQETQYF. The CDR3 nucleotides read TGTGCCAGCTCACCGTTAATCCAAGAGACCCAGTACTTC.

The chain is built from TRBV5-6 and TRBJ1-2; unclear D gene. The germline gives CDR1 SGHDT, CDR2 YYEEEE. The CDR3 has 13 amino acids. The V end lost 4 bases, the J end lost 0 bases, and 7 bases lay between the germline ends. DNA of the CDR3: TGTGCCAGCAGCATGAGGTCTAACTATGGCTACACCTTC. It is translated as CASSMRSNYGYTF.

The chain has TRBV30 and TRBJ1-2; D is unclear. Germline V CDR1 and CDR2: GTSNPN, SVGIG (reference sequence). The CDR3 sequence is 12 residues long. V was pared by 4 bases and J by 8 bases, with 14 bases between. CDR3 nucleotides: TGTGCCTGGACCGGTGGATCCCTCGGCTACACCTTC. Residues: CAWTGGSLGYTF.

The rearrangement joins TRBV5-1 to TRBJ1-6, with D tentatively TRBD1 (6 bases). The ends were cut back, 3 bases at V and 0 bases at J, with 19 bases in the middle. Germline V CDR1 and CDR2: SGHRS, YFSETQ. CDR3 length equals 19 residues. CDR3 sequence: CASSYAGTPRSSYNSPLHF. As DNA, the CDR3 is TGCGCCAGCAGCTACGCCGGGACACCGAGAAGCTCCTATAATTCACCCCTCCACTTT.

The CDR3 loop is CASSLLVREAAFF. The CDR3 bases are TGTGCCAGCAGTTTATTGGTCCGTGAGGCGGCTTTCTTT. V is TRBV28 and J is TRBJ1-1; no clear D gene. The ends were cut back, 1 base at V and 11 bases at J, with 14 bases in the middle. The CDR3 consists of 13 residues. The germline V gene has CDR1 MDHEN and CDR2 SYDVKM.

This clone has more than one count but fewer than ten. The CDR3 DNA reads as TGCGCCAGCAGCGCCCGACAGGGTTTGGTGGACACTGAAGCTTTCTTT. Translating gives CASSARQGLVDTEAFF. The chain joins TRBV5-1 to TRBJ1-1; 7 bases align to TRBD1. Germline V gene lookup returns CDR1 SGHRS and CDR2 YFSETQ. This CDR3 has 16 amino acids. V shed 4 bases, J shed 3 bases, and the junction held 12 bases outside the gene matches.

This chain connects TRBV9 to TRBJ1-2; D gene ambiguous. Looked up from germline, CDR1 is SGDLS and CDR2 is YYNGEE. Trimming pared 0 bases from V and 3 bases from J, leaving 6 bases between. This CDR3 region has 13 residues. The CDR3 coding sequence is TGTGCCAGCAGCGTAGGGGCAGACTATGGCTACACCTTC. Encoded protein: CASSVGADYGYTF. The variable domain in full, with the rest retrieved from reference TRBV9 and TRBJ1-2, is DSGVTQTPKHLITATGQRVTLRCSPRSGDLSVYWYQQSLDQGLQFLIQYYNGEERAKGNILERFSAQQFPDLHSELNLSSLELGDSALYFCASSVGADYGYTFGSGTRLTVV.

This rearrangement joins TRBV5-4 to TRBJ1-2; 7 bases match TRBD1. This CDR3 spans 12 amino acids. The V segment lost 5 bases and the J segment 6 bases; nucleotides outside the gene matches: 4. CDR1 is SGHNT and CDR2 is YYREEE in the germline V gene (reference sequence). The CDR3 here is CASSFRGNGYTF. The DNA of the CDR3 is TGTGCCAGCAGTTTCAGGGGGAATGGCTACACCTTC.

This chain uses TRBV2 with TRBJ2-1; no clear D gene. The CDR3 has 13 amino acids. Trimming stripped 10 bases from V and 4 bases from J, with 14 bases between. CDR1 and CDR2 (germline): SNHLY, FYNNEI. The CDR3 protein is CAIHRVRYNEQFF. CDR3 nucleotide sequence: TGTGCCATCCATCGCGTTAGGTACAATGAGCAGTTCTTC. Together with reference TRBV2 and TRBJ2-1, the CDR3 gives the full variable domain: EPEVTQTPSHQVTQMGQEVILRCVPISNHLYFYWYRQILGQKVEFLVSFYNNEISEKSEIFDDQFSVERPDGSNFTLKIRSTKLEDSAMYFCAIHRVRYNEQFFGPGTRLTVL.

Here the CDR3 reads CASRPRLVGNTIYF. The CDR3 nucleotides are TGCGCCAGCAGGCCCAGATTGGTTGGAAACACCATATATTTT. The chain recombines TRBV4-1 with TRBJ1-3; D is unclear. The V gene lost 6 bases and the J gene lost 3 bases, with 12 bases spanning the gap. CDR3 length: 14 residues. CDR1 MGHRA and CDR2 YSYEKL come from the germline V gene.

The rearrangement links TRBV19 to TRBJ2-3; 9 bases are a match to TRBD1. This CDR3 has 15 residues. V shed 3 bases and J 4 bases; nucleotides not matched to a gene: 5. Germline values: CDR1 LNHDA, CDR2 SQIVND (reference sequence). The CDR3 protein is CASSIGTGSSDTQYF. CDR3 coding DNA: TGTGCCAGTAGTATCGGGACAGGGAGCTCAGATACGCAGTATTTT.

This clone has just one count. Given a much more abundant clone one base away, this may be a read error. The sample has other DNA sequences that encode this CDR3 too. The chain carries TRBV9 and TRBJ1-1; weak D call: TRBD1 (5 bases). This CDR3 has 14 residues. Trimming took 0 bases from V and 1 from J, leaving 7 bases between them. CDR1 is SGDLS and CDR2 is YYNGEE in the germline V gene. DNA of the CDR3: TGTGCCAGCAGCGTAGTGGGGGGGAACACTGAAGCTTTCTTT. Amino acids: CASSVVGGNTEAFF.

DNA for the CDR3: TGTGCCAGTAGTGAGGGTCAGCCCCAGCATTTT. Translation: CASSEGQPQHF. The rearrangement uses TRBV19 and TRBJ1-5; D not certain. Germline V lookup: CDR1 LNHDA, CDR2 SQIVND (reference sequence). The V end lost 5 bases, the J end lost 6 bases, and 5 bases lay between the germline ends. This CDR3 is 11 amino acids long.

V and J are TRBV19 and TRBJ2-7; TRBD2 aligns across 7 bases. CDR3 length equals 15 residues. V was clipped by 5 bases and J by 5 bases; unmatched bases: 12. Germline V gives CDR1 LNHDA, CDR2 SQIVND (reference sequence). The CDR3 sequence is CASSPWTSLIDEQYF. The CDR3 nucleotides read TGTGCCAGTAGTCCCTGGACTAGTCTAATCGACGAGCAGTACTTC.